Listed here are 17 T cell receptor beta chains from one sample, sequenced in a study of vaccination effects on CD4 cells after COVID-19. TCRdb keeps only in-frame clones here, not all; method: immunoSEQ multiplex PCR. The table lists about 24,000 clones, 65% to 85% of them singletons. Their antigen targets remain unknown. Ahead of sequencing, the ViraFEST assay grew antigen-specific CD4+ T cells using viral peptide pools. The authors isolated CD4+ T cells after 9 to 10 days of culture. PCR confirmed that the person was infected with SARS-CoV-2 between March and December 2020. The sequences come from CD4+ T cells from PBMCs cultured with SARS-CoV-2 spike peptides, collected before COVID-19 vaccination. All receptors come from a human donor who had a prior SARS-CoV-2 infection.

This rearrangement joins TRBV11-3 to TRBJ2-3; TRBD2 aligns across 13 bases. CDR1 and CDR2 from the germline V gene are SGHNT and YENEEA. V lost 5 bases and J lost 4; bases outside the gene matches: 12. This CDR3 contains 18 residues. The CDR3 nucleotides are TGTGCCAGCAGCCCCGCAAGCCGGACTAGCGGGAGTTCAGATACGCAGTATTTT. It codes for CASSPASRTSGSSDTQYF.

This clone is medium-sized within its sample. The genes are TRBV5-5 and TRBJ2-2, with 7 bases matching TRBD2. CDR1 is SGHKS, CDR2 YYEKEE, per germline (reference sequence). The CDR3 loop spans 16 amino acids. Trimming cost V 1 base and J 5 bases; bases outside gene matches: 8. CDR3 residues: CASSLRLAGGTGELFF. In nucleotides, the CDR3 is TGTGCCAGCAGCTTGAGGTTAGCGGGTGGTACCGGGGAGCTGTTTTTT.

By share, this clone ranks as medium-sized. This sequence joins TRBV7-9 and TRBJ1-3; D unclear. CDR1 is SEHNR, CDR2 FQNEAQ, per germline (reference sequence). CDR3 size: 18 residues. Trimming left V 2 bases short and J 4 bases short, with 21 bases between. CDR3 nucleotides: TGTGCCAGCAGCTTAAGGGCGGCGGCCCTAACGCCGGGAAACACCATATATTTT. Amino acid sequence: CASSLRAAALTPGNTIYF.

V and J are TRBV5-1 and TRBJ2-1; 14 bases agree with TRBD2. Germline trimming cut 3 bases from V and 0 bases from J; bases unmatched to any gene: 8. Germline CDR1 reads SGHRS; CDR2 reads YFSETQ. The CDR3 totals 19 residues. The chain's CDR3 is CASSYGLAGGFSSYNEQFF. Written as DNA, the CDR3 is TGCGCCAGCAGCTACGGACTAGCGGGGGGATTTAGCTCCTACAATGAGCAGTTCTTC.

The V and J genes are TRBV24-1 and TRBJ1-4; TRBD1 is a possible D gene (5 bases). V shed 2 bases and J shed 5 bases, with 5 bases lying between them. The germline V gene has CDR1 KGHDR and CDR2 SFDVKD. The CDR3 is 13 residues long. CDR3 residues: CATSDWDNEKLFF. DNA for the CDR3: TGTGCCACCAGTGATTGGGACAATGAAAAACTGTTTTTT.

The chain links TRBV15 to TRBJ2-1, with D uncertain. Germline values: CDR1 LNHNV, CDR2 YYDKDF (reference sequence). The CDR3 totals 13 residues. V gave up 0 bases and J gave up 10 bases, with 10 bases separating them. The CDR3 spells CATSRDATSEQFF. Here the CDR3 DNA reads TGTGCCACCAGCAGAGATGCCACAAGCGAGCAGTTCTTC.

V is TRBV9 and J is TRBJ2-1, with TRBD2 as a possible D gene (6 bases). CDR1 and CDR2 (germline): SGDLS, YYNGEE. V lost 4 bases, J lost 3 bases, and 17 bases lay in between. There are 16 residues in the CDR3. CDR3 protein: CASSPRDFGIYNEQFF. CDR3 sequence (DNA): TGTGCCAGCAGCCCACGGGACTTCGGAATCTACAATGAGCAGTTCTTC.

The J gene is TRBJ1-2, the V gene TRBV5-1; 8 bases are shared with TRBD1. CDR1 and CDR2 from the germline V gene are SGHRS and YFSETQ. Trimming cost V 5 bases and J 4 bases; bases outside gene matches: 4. This CDR3 is built from 13 residues. CDR3 DNA: TGCGCCAGCAGGCTTACAGGGGGCTATGGCTACACCTTC. As protein: CASRLTGGYGYTF.

The gene calls are TRBV2 and TRBJ2-3, with a weak D call TRBD2 (7 bases). Between the trimmed V and J ends, which lost 7 bases and 2 bases, there was a span of 10 bases. The CDR3 sequence is 13 residues long. From germline, CDR1 is SNHLY and CDR2 FYNNEI. DNA for the CDR3: TGTGCCAGCAAGGGGGACTACACAGATACGCAGTATTTT. It codes for CASKGDYTDTQYF.

This clone was seen only a few times. The rearrangement links TRBV9 to TRBJ1-1, with D possibly TRBD1 on 6 matching bases. Germline V lookup: CDR1 SGDLS, CDR2 YYNGEE. This CDR3 is built from 13 residues. The ends were cut back, 7 bases at V and 7 bases at J, with 17 bases in the middle. CDR3 in amino acids: CASGGQVDNEAFF. The CDR3 DNA sequence: TGTGCCAGCGGGGGGCAGGTAGATAATGAAGCTTTCTTT.

The V call is TRBV2, the J call TRBJ1-1; D may be TRBD1 (5 bases). This CDR3 has 13 residues. Trimming stripped 1 base from V and 11 bases from J, with 14 bases between. Germline V gives CDR1 SNHLY, CDR2 FYNNEI. The CDR3 loop is CASSEGGLTDAFF. The CDR3 DNA sequence: TGTGCCAGCAGTGAAGGGGGCCTCACCGACGCTTTCTTT.

The CDR3 loop reads CASSLFPGAYEQYF. DNA for the CDR3: TGTGCCAGCAGCTTATTTCCAGGGGCCTACGAGCAGTACTTC. The genes are TRBV11-2 and TRBJ2-7, with D possibly matching TRBD1 (6 bases). Germline assignment: CDR1 SGHAT and CDR2 FQNNGV. V was cut by 2 bases and J by 2 bases, with 10 bases left in between. There are 14 residues in the CDR3.

This chain joins TRBV7-2 and TRBJ1-2; D ambiguous. The CDR3 contains 14 residues. CDR1 SGHTA and CDR2 FQGNSA come from the germline V gene. Trimming took off 7 bases at V and 2 bases at J, with 14 bases between the two ends. CDR3 residues: CASTQFSANYGYTF. The CDR3 coding sequence is TGTGCCAGCACCCAATTTAGCGCCAACTATGGCTACACCTTC.

This CDR3 reads CASSPGAGGPYNEQFF. The CDR3 bases are TGTGCCAGCAGCCCAGGGGCGGGGGGGCCGTACAATGAGCAGTTCTTC. This chain uses TRBV7-3 with TRBJ2-1, with TRBD2 identical over 9 bases. Germline assignment: CDR1 SGHTA and CDR2 FQGTGA. The CDR3 is 16 residues long. Trimming cost V 5 bases and J 4 bases; bases outside gene matches: 9.

The CDR3 DNA reads TGTGCCAGCAGCGCTCTAGCCACCCAAGAGACCCAGTACTTC. This codes for CASSALATQETQYF. The chain links TRBV7-9 to TRBJ2-5, with a possible D match to TRBD2 (5 bases). This CDR3 region has 14 residues. The V gene lost 5 bases and the J gene lost 1 base, with 11 bases spanning the gap. Germline V gene data show CDR1 as SEHNR and CDR2 as FQNEAQ (reference sequence).

The chain employs TRBV5-6 and TRBJ2-2; D gene unclear. The germline V gene encodes CDR1 SGHDT and CDR2 YYEEEE. CDR3 length equals 14 residues. Trimming took off 1 base at V and 5 bases at J, with 9 bases between the two ends. The CDR3 region is CASSLSQLTGELFF. CDR3 nucleotides: TGTGCCAGCAGCTTGAGTCAGCTTACCGGGGAGCTGTTTTTT.

The chain joins TRBV4-1 to TRBJ2-3; unclear D gene. The germline V gene has CDR1 MGHRA and CDR2 YSYEKL. This CDR3 region has 16 residues. V was cut by 1 base and J by 0 bases, with 11 bases left in between. The CDR3 DNA sequence: TGCGCCAGCAGCCAAGTAGATTTGGTTAGCACAGATACGCAGTATTTT. Amino acids: CASSQVDLVSTDTQYF.